This is a list of T cell receptor beta chains from one sample in a study of T cell repertoires in cytomegalovirus infection. TCRdb processed the reads anew with MiXCR; each CDR3 protein has one entry. The sample consists of about 460,000 distinct CDR3 sequences, 10% to 12% of them appearing once. The sample comprised PBMCs. All receptors derive from a human donor in good health (CMV status not recorded). Some clones in this sample may be carry-over from other donors' samples. CDR3s include the opening cysteine and the closing phenylalanine or tryptophan. D genes are given only for firm matches. Size tells how often a clone was seen (once, few, many) or the class of an expanded clone, and some rows leave it out.

many	NA	TRBV7-9	TRBJ2-7	CASSLARRENYEQYF	TGTGCCAGCAGCTTAGCGCGGAGGGAAAATTACGAGCAGTACTTC
few	TRBD2	TRBV19	TRBJ2-5	CASTPRGGRAETQYF	TGTGCCAGTACTCCGCGGGGGGGTAGGGCAGAGACCCAGTACTTC
many	TRBD1	TRBV12-3/TRBV12-4	TRBJ1-1	CASRRDRGNTEAFF	TGTGCCAGCAGGAGGGACAGGGGGAACACTGAAGCTTTCTTT
few	TRBD1	TRBV2	TRBJ2-3	CASTRVDRGGQYF	TGTGCCAGCACGCGGGTGGACAGGGGAGGGCAGTATTTT
few	NA	TRBV18	TRBJ1-2	CASSLSGQIAYGYTF	TGTGCCAGCTCACTATCGGGGCAAATAGCCTATGGCTACACCTTC
many	NA	TRBV7-3	TRBJ1-1	CASSALMNTEAFF	TGTGCCAGCAGCGCTCTCATGAACACTGAAGCTTTCTTT
many	NA	TRBV7-9	TRBJ1-5	CASSPGRGDGNQPQHF	TGTGCCAGCAGCCCAGGCCGGGGAGATGGCAATCAGCCCCAGCATTTT
few	TRBD1	TRBV13	TRBJ2-3	CASSLERGRRDTQYF	TGTGCCAGCAGCTTAGAAAGGGGGCGCAGAGATACGCAGTATTTT
many	TRBD2	TRBV12-3/TRBV12-4	TRBJ2-5	CASSLGLAGVTAETQYF	TGTGCCAGCAGTTTAGGACTAGCGGGAGTCACCGCAGAGACCCAGTACTTC
many	NA	TRBV6-1	TRBJ2-5	CASSFTQGETQYF	TGTGCCAGCAGTTTCACCCAAGGAGAGACCCAGTACTTC
NA	TRBD1	TRBV6-5	TRBJ1-1	CASTSHSGQHTVAFF	TGTGCCAGCACCTCTCATTCGGGACAGCACACTGTAGCTTTCTTT
few	NA	TRBV7-7	TRBJ2-3	CASSSTFQGGTQYF	TGTGCTAGCAGCTCTACGTTCCAGGGAGGAACGCAGTATTTT
many	TRBD1	TRBV12-5	TRBJ2-2	CASGLARTGLTGELFF	TGTGCTAGTGGTTTGGCCCGGACAGGCCTCACCGGGGAGCTGTTTTTT